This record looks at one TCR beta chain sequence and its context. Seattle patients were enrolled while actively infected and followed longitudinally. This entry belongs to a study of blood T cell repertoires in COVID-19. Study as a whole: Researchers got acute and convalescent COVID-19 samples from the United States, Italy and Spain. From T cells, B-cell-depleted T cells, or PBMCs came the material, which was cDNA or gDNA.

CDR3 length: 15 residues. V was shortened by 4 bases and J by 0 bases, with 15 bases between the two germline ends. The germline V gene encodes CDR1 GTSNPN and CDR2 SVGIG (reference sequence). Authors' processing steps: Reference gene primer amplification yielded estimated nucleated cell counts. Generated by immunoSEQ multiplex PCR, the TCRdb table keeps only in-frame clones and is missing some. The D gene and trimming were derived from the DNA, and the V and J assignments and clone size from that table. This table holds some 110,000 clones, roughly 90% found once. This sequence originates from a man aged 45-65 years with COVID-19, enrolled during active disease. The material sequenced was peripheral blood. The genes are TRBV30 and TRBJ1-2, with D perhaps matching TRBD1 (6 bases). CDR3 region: CAWNPGHIANYGYTF. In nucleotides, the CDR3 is TGTGCCTGGAATCCGGGACACATAGCTAACTATGGCTACACCTTC.